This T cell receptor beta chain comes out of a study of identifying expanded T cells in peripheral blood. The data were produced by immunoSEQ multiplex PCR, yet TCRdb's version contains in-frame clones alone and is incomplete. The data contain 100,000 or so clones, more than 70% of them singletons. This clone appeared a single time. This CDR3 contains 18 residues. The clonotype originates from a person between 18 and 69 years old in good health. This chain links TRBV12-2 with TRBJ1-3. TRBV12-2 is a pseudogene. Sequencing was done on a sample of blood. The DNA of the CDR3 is TGTGCAAGTCGCACCATGGGGGGGTTCGGTCACTCTGGAAACACCATATATTTT. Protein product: CASRTMGGFGHSGNTIYF.